Listed here are 10 T cell receptor beta chains from one sample, sequenced in a study of response to subunit inactivated influenza vaccine (dated 2018 in TCRdb). Receptors were amplified or captured by RT-PCR. Sequencing took place on an Illumina HiSeq 2500. The public reads were reanalyzed by TCRdb: fastp trimming at Q25, MiXCR alignment, in-frame beta chains only. One record per CDR3 amino acid sequence lists the most common genes and DNA. In this sample the table shows 700,000 to 800,000 distinct CDR3 sequences, 18% of which occur a single time. 11% of the sample lies in the top ten. Sample: PBMCs from blood, taken approximately 5 days after vaccination. These receptors were collected from a man in his forties or fifties who received an inactivated influenza vaccine. Donor details come from another sample of the same person, matched by shared clones.

The chain is built from TRBV7-9 and TRBJ2-7; D might be TRBD1 or TRBD2, each matching 5 bases. Germline values: CDR1 SEHNR, CDR2 FQNEAQ (reference sequence). The CDR3 runs 17 residues. The V gene lost 4 bases and the J gene lost 2 bases, with 21 bases spanning the gap. CDR3 amino acids: CASSSPGTSGFAYEQYF. CDR3 in DNA: TGTGCCAGCAGCTCCCCCGGGACCTCTGGTTTCGCCTACGAGCAGTACTTC.

The table lists this clonotype with a few counts. The chain has TRBV12-3 or TRBV12-4 and TRBJ2-7; a weak D match, TRBD1 (6 bases). The CDR3 contains 14 residues. The V end was cut by 1 base, the J end by 5 bases, with 12 bases between. The CDR3 is CASSLGPPGDEQYF. DNA of the CDR3: TGTGCCAGCAGTTTAGGGCCCCCAGGGGACGAGCAGTACTTC.

The chain is built from TRBV20-1 and TRBJ1-6; D is ambiguous. Germline V gene data show CDR1 as DFQATT and CDR2 as SNEGSKA (reference sequence). The V gene lost 4 bases and the J gene lost 7 bases, with 11 bases spanning the gap. This CDR3 has 13 amino acids. The CDR3 sequence is CSATRVVNSPLHF. The CDR3 DNA follows: TGCAGTGCTACGAGGGTTGTGAATTCACCCCTCCACTTT.

The rearrangement uses TRBV7-2 and TRBJ2-7; D tentatively reads TRBD1 or TRBD2 (6 bases each). This CDR3 spans 16 amino acids. The ends were cut back, 1 base at V and 2 bases at J, with 15 bases in the middle. Germline CDR1 is SGHTA and CDR2 is FQGNSA. The CDR3: CASSLVGGSTAYEQYF. In DNA, the CDR3 is TGTGCCAGCAGCTTAGTAGGGGGGAGTACCGCCTACGAGCAGTACTTC.

There are many counts of this clonotype. The CDR3 nucleotides read TGTGCCATCAGTGAGTCGACACTAGCGGGACTCAATGAGCAGTTCTTC. Its protein product is CAISESTLAGLNEQFF. The J gene is TRBJ2-1, the V gene TRBV10-3; the match to TRBD2 covers 10 bases. There are 16 residues in the CDR3. Germline V lookup: CDR1 ENHRY, CDR2 SYGVKD. V shed 0 bases, J shed 6 bases, and the junction held 5 bases outside the gene matches.

This clonotype came up a few times. The chain joins TRBV9 to TRBJ2-3; a possible D gene is TRBD2 (5 bases). The V end lost 2 bases, the J end lost 5 bases, and 12 bases lay between the germline ends. Germline V gives CDR1 SGDLS, CDR2 YYNGEE. The CDR3 loop spans 14 amino acids. The CDR3 sequence: CASSVVSEGDTQYF. CDR3 nucleotides: TGTGCCAGCAGCGTGGTTAGCGAGGGAGATACGCAGTATTTT.

This clonotype was counted a few times. J is TRBJ2-2 and V is TRBV29-1; the match to TRBD2 covers 10 bases. This CDR3 contains 18 residues. The germline gives CDR1 SQVTM, CDR2 ANQGSEA. The trim removed 5 bases at V and 7 bases at J, leaving 19 bases unmatched. Here the CDR3 reads CSVSRLAGAGAHGGELFF. The CDR3 coding sequence is TGCAGCGTTAGTAGGCTAGCGGGAGCTGGGGCTCATGGCGGGGAGCTGTTTTTT.

This clonotype was counted ten times or more. This sequence joins TRBV9 and TRBJ1-6; possibly TRBD1 for D (5 bases). V was clipped by 0 bases and J by 7 bases, with 5 bases between them. Looked up from germline, CDR1 is SGDLS and CDR2 is YYNGEE. The length of the CDR3 is 13 residues. The CDR3 region has the DNA TGTGCCAGCAGCGTAGCAGGGAATTCACCCCTCCACTTT. This sequence encodes CASSVAGNSPLHF.

This clonotype was observed a few times. This chain uses TRBV15 with TRBJ2-1; D is ambiguous. CDR3 length: 12 amino acids. Germline CDR1 reads LNHNV; CDR2 reads YYDKDF (reference sequence). The V gene lost 0 bases and the J gene lost 9 bases, with 6 bases spanning the gap. The chain's CDR3 is CATSRDIGEQFF. CDR3 in DNA: TGTGCCACCAGCAGAGATATCGGTGAGCAGTTCTTC.

This clonotype was detected a few times. V usage is TRBV10-3 and J usage is TRBJ2-7; D assignment may be TRBD1 or TRBD2 (5 bases each). Trimming pared 8 bases from V and 1 base from J, leaving 15 bases between. The CDR3 is 14 amino acids. CDR1 and CDR2 from the germline V gene are ENHRY and SYGVKD. The CDR3 bases are TGTGCCATCTCTCCGGGGACCCGTTCCTACGAGCAGTACTTC. Amino acid sequence: CAISPGTRSYEQYF.